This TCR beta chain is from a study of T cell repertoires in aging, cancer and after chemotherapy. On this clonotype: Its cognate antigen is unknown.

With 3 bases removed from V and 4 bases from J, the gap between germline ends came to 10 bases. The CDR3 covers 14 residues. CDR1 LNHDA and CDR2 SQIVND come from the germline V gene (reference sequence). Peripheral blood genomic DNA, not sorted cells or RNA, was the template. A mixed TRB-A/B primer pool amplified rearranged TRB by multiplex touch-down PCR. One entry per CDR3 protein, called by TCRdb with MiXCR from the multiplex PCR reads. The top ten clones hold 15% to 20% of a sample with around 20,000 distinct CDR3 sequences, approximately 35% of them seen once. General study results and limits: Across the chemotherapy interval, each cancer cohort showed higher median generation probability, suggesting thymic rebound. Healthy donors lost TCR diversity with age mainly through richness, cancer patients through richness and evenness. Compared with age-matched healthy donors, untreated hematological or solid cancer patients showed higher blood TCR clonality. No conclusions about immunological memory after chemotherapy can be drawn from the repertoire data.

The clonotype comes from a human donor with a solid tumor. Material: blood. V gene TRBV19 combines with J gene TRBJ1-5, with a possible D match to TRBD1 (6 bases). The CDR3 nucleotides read TGTGCCAGTAGTATGCGAGGGGGGAATCAGCCCCAGCATTTT. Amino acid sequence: CASSMRGGNQPQHF.